This T cell receptor beta chain was captured by sequencing in a study of blood T cells in healthy people across ages. CDR1 SGHTA and CDR2 FQGNSA come from the germline V gene. The length of the CDR3 is 15 residues. Trimming cost V 5 bases and J 7 bases; bases outside gene matches: 7. Isolation recovered at least 6.5 million PBMCs from every sample. Through a sample-barcoded 5' primer and a J-beta primer mix, a second PCR was run for about 6 to 11 cycles. TCRdb redid the calling of the 5' RACE reads with MiXCR, one entry per CDR3 protein. Of under 800,000 distinct CDR3 sequences in the sample, around 40% were seen once.

This receptor was identified in a woman aged 55-69 years in good health. Source material: blood. The chain has TRBV7-2 and TRBJ2-1, with 11 bases matching TRBD2. CDR3 protein: CASSTTSGEGNEQFF. The CDR3 region has the DNA TGTGCCAGCAGCACGACTAGCGGGGAGGGAAATGAGCAGTTCTTC.